This T cell receptor (beta chain) was documented in a study of cytomegalovirus exposure and HLA in healthy donors. Study-level background: The platform used for the 120 or so validation repertoires matched that of the 666 first-cohort repertoires, a later analysis reported. Study results and caveats: It was 150 to 200 TCR beta chains that were listed as cytomegalovirus-associated.

The donors were in the 120-subject validation cohort, distinct from the approximately 700-subject first cohort. Germline values: CDR1 MNHEY, CDR2 SMNVEV (reference sequence). After removal of 6 bases from V and 2 bases from J, the junction contained 11 bases not matched to a gene. The CDR3 is 16 amino acids. A word on this clone: Its antigen remains unidentified.

The repertoire was sequenced with immunoSEQ multiplex PCR; TCRdb's copy has only in-frame clones and lacks some. The table shows under 85,000 clones, with approximately 93% occurring only once. This clonotype was obtained from a woman under 30 in good health and CMV-seronegative. Sequences were obtained from PBMCs. This chain joins TRBV27 and TRBJ2-5; 8 bases are shared with TRBD2. The CDR3 DNA sequence: TGTGCCAGCAGCCCAGTTGCGGGGGGACTTCAAGAGACCCAGTACTTC. Its translation: CASSPVAGGLQETQYF.